Shown below are 31 T cell receptor beta chains from a single sample sequenced in a study of T cell repertoires in cytomegalovirus infection (dated by TCRdb to between 2018 and 2021). TCRdb lists the instrument as Illumina HiSeq 1500. Using fastp at Q25 and MiXCR, TCRdb reprocessed the public reads and kept productive beta chains. Rows with one shared CDR3 protein collapse into an entry with the most common genes and DNA. The sample profile shows hundreds of thousands of distinct CDR3 sequences; about a third of them were found once. Around 15% of the sample is in the top ten clones. Antigens of these TCRs are unknown. According to the study, the label for this sample's treatment or condition signals: in vitro stimulation with specific CMV peptide epitopes to enrich CMV-specific T cells. The sample here was cultured CD8+ T cells from PBMCs, taken from culture after CMV antigen stimulation. These receptors all come from a human donor in good health (CMV status not recorded). Some clones in this sample may be carry-over from other donors' samples.

This clonotype has only a few counts. The chain has TRBV7-9 and TRBJ2-7, with 7 positions matching TRBD2. Germline V gene lookup returns CDR1 SEHNR and CDR2 FQNEAQ (reference sequence). The CDR3 consists of 15 residues. The J segment lost 3 bases and the V segment lost 4 bases, leaving 9 bases of the junction unmatched. The CDR3 reads CASSSRDYLFYEQYF. The CDR3, as DNA: TGTGCCAGCAGCTCCCGGGACTACCTTTTCTACGAGCAGTACTTC.

This clonotype occurred many times. The chain uses TRBV7-8 and TRBJ2-7; D is unclear. The CDR3 consists of 13 residues. Germline CDR1 SGHVS, CDR2 FQNEAQ. V lost 3 bases, J lost 1 base, and 7 bases lay in between. The CDR3 bases are TGTGCCAGCAGCTTTGGGATTTCCTACGAGCAGTACGTC. Protein: CASSFGISYEQYV.

This clonotype was observed a handful of times. The chain couples TRBV19 to TRBJ1-6; D is perhaps TRBD1 (5 bases). The CDR3 runs 16 residues. The ends were cut back, 6 bases at V and 0 bases at J, with 12 bases in the middle. CDR1 is LNHDA, CDR2 SQIVND, per germline (reference sequence). The CDR3 sequence: CASSDSLSSYNSPLHF. Here the CDR3 DNA reads TGTGCCAGTAGCGACAGCTTGAGCTCCTATAATTCACCCCTCCACTTT.

V gene TRBV7-6 combines with J gene TRBJ2-7; 7 bases line up with TRBD1. Per germline, CDR1 SGHVS and CDR2 FNYEAQ. The CDR3 runs to 15 residues. Trimming removed 1 base from V and 2 bases from J; junction bases left unmatched: 5. CDR3 nucleotides: TGTGCCAGCAGCTTAGGGTACGGGACAGCCTACGAGCAGTACTTC. Residues: CASSLGYGTAYEQYF.

This clonotype was counted a few times. V gene TRBV6-6 combines with J gene TRBJ2-2; TRBD2 is a possible D gene (6 bases). Germline lookup yields CDR1 MNHNY and CDR2 SVGAGI (reference sequence). The CDR3 covers 14 residues. Trimming shortened V by 7 bases and J by 0 bases, and 9 bases separated the two germline ends. CDR3 protein: CASKGLANTGELFF. DNA of the CDR3: TGTGCCAGCAAGGGACTGGCGAACACCGGGGAGCTGTTTTTT.

The table lists this clonotype with a count of one. The V call is TRBV27, the J call TRBJ2-5; D possibly corresponds to TRBD2 (6 bases). Trimming stripped 5 bases from V and 4 bases from J, with 17 bases between. The CDR3 loop spans 15 amino acids. Germline assignment: CDR1 MNHEY and CDR2 SMNVEV (reference sequence). CDR3 DNA: TGTGCCAGCAGTGCTAGGGACTCCCCGAGAGAGACCCAGTACTTC. Its translation is CASSARDSPRETQYF.

In its sample, this clonotype was seen many times. V gene TRBV6-5 combines with J gene TRBJ2-3; D not certain. The V gene's germline CDR1 is MNHEY and CDR2 SVGAGI. The CDR3 has 13 residues. The V and J ends lost 2 bases and 6 bases respectively, with 9 bases between them. The CDR3 here is CASSYGKQDTQYF. The CDR3, as DNA: TGTGCCAGCAGTTACGGCAAGCAGGATACGCAGTATTTT.

In this sample, this clonotype turned up a few times. The chain uses TRBV7-9 and TRBJ1-3; D may be TRBD1 (5 bases). The CDR3 is 14 amino acids. Looked up from germline, CDR1 is SEHNR and CDR2 is FQNEAQ (reference sequence). Trimming removed 5 bases at V and 2 bases at J, with 10 bases between. The CDR3 DNA is TGTGCCAGCAGCGGTGGACACACTGGAAACACCATATATTTT. It specifies CASSGGHTGNTIYF. Combining the CDR3 with reference TRBV7-9 and TRBJ1-3 gives the whole variable domain DTGVSQNPRHKITKRGQNVTFRCDPISEHNRLYWYRQTLGQGPEFLTYFQNEAQLEKSRLLSDRFSAERPKGSFSTLEIQRTEQGDSAMYLCASSGGHTGNTIYFGEGSWLTVV.

The gene calls are TRBV4-2 and TRBJ1-3, with TRBD1 matching over 7 bases. Germline V gene sequence: CDR1 LGHNA, CDR2 YNFKEQ. The CDR3 runs 16 residues. J gave up 6 bases and V 0 bases, and 8 bases lay outside the gene matches. The DNA of the CDR3 is TGTGCCAGCAGCCAAGATCAGGGGACAGTAGAAAACACCATATATTTT. It is translated as CASSQDQGTVENTIYF.

The genes are TRBV12-3 or TRBV12-4 and TRBJ2-7; 7 nucleotides line up with TRBD1. The CDR3 consists of 15 residues. Germline trimming cut 2 bases from V and 3 bases from J; bases unmatched to any gene: 7. The CDR3 loop reads CASSLSDRVDYEQYV. CDR3 coding DNA: TGTGCCAGCAGTTTATCCGACAGGGTAGACTACGAGCAGTACGTC.

This clonotype has ten or more counts. This sequence joins TRBV11-1 and TRBJ2-3, with 7 positions matching TRBD1. CDR3 length: 15 residues. Germline trimming cut 4 bases from V and 6 bases from J; bases unmatched to any gene: 10. Looked up from germline, CDR1 is SGHAT and CDR2 is FQDESV (reference sequence). CDR3 DNA: TGTGCCAGCAGCTCCAGGGGGAGCGGTAGGGATACGCAGTATTTT. Its translation: CASSSRGSGRDTQYF.

Regarding this clonotype: This may arise from a read error, as a much more abundant clone is one base away. The V and J genes are TRBV7-2 and TRBJ2-2; D is perhaps TRBD1 (5 bases). Trimming stripped 5 bases from V and 2 bases from J, with 27 bases between. Germline V gene lookup returns CDR1 SGHTA and CDR2 FQGNSA. The CDR3 totals 20 residues. The CDR3 nucleotides read TGTGCCAGCAGCCCCTATAGAGGAGTTAAGGGGAAGTTCAACACCGGGGAGCTGTTTTTT. This sequence encodes CASSPYRGVKGKFNTGELFF. Supplemented by reference TRBV7-2 and TRBJ2-2, the full variable domain reads GAGVSQSPSNKVTEKGKDVELRCDPISGHTALYWYRQSLGQGLEFLIYFQGNSAPDKSGLPSDRFSAERTGGSVSTLTIQRTQQEDSAVYLCASSPYRGVKGKFNTGELFFGEGSRLTVL.

A single count supports this clonotype. The chain has TRBV10-2 and TRBJ2-2, with D perhaps matching TRBD1 (5 bases). V was clipped by 2 bases and J by 8 bases, with 12 bases between them. In germline, CDR1 is WSHSY, CDR2 SAAADI. The CDR3 consists of 14 residues. CDR3 in amino acids: CASSERGAQGELFF. The CDR3 DNA reads TGCGCCAGCAGTGAGAGGGGCGCGCAAGGGGAGCTGTTTTTT.

The chain is built from TRBV7-6 and TRBJ2-2; D remains unclear. Germline V gives CDR1 SGHVS, CDR2 FNYEAQ. The CDR3 length is 15 residues. With 0 bases removed from V and 5 bases from J, the gap between germline ends came to 10 bases. CDR3 bases: TGTGCCAGCAGCTTAGCGATGGCCGGGACCGGGGAGCTGTTTTTT. Protein sequence: CASSLAMAGTGELFF.

The chain carries TRBV19 and TRBJ1-1; D may be TRBD1 (6 bases). The CDR3 covers 11 residues. CDR1 LNHDA and CDR2 SQIVND come from the germline V gene (reference sequence). Between the trimmed V and J ends, which lost 5 bases and 6 bases, there was a span of 7 bases. The CDR3 DNA follows: TGTGCCAGTAGTGGGACACCTGAAGCTTTCTTT. Its protein is CASSGTPEAFF.

The table lists this clonotype with a few counts. The chain links TRBV20-1 to TRBJ2-7; TRBD2 matches at 8 bases. Trimming at V came to 6 bases and at J to 3 bases, leaving 10 bases not matched to a gene. The CDR3 sequence is 14 residues long. Germline V CDR1 and CDR2: DFQATT, SNEGSKA (reference sequence). The DNA for the CDR3 is TGCAGTGCGACTAGGGTTAGCGGGGACTACGAGCAGTACTTC. Translating it yields CSATRVSGDYEQYF.

This clonotype was picked up a small number of times. The J gene is TRBJ2-5, the V gene TRBV4-1, with TRBD2 matching 12 bases. The CDR3 covers 16 residues. V was clipped by 4 bases and J by 4 bases; unmatched bases: 7. The germline gives CDR1 MGHRA, CDR2 YSYEKL. The CDR3 DNA follows: TGCGCCAGCAGCCGACCGGGACTAGCGGGTCCAGAGACCCAGTACTTC. This codes for CASSRPGLAGPETQYF.

The chain links TRBV12-5 to TRBJ2-7; the D is unclear. This CDR3 has 14 residues. Germline loops: CDR1 LGHNT, CDR2 FRNRAP. With 2 bases removed from V and 2 bases from J, the gap between germline ends came to 10 bases. CDR3 nucleotides: TGTGCTAGTGGTTTGTTCACGGCCACCTACGAGCAGTACTTC. Translating it yields CASGLFTATYEQYF. The full variable domain, its missing parts supplied by reference TRBV12-5 and TRBJ2-7, is DARVTQTPRHKVTEMGQEVTMRCQPILGHNTVFWYRQTMMQGLELLAYFRNRAPLDDSGMPKDRFSAEMPDATLATLKIQPSEPRDSAVYFCASGLFTATYEQYFGPGTRLTVT.

V gene TRBV27 combines with J gene TRBJ2-3; no clear D. Per germline, CDR1 MNHEY and CDR2 SMNVEV (reference sequence). This CDR3 region has 13 residues. With 2 bases removed from V and 8 bases from J, the gap between germline ends came to 11 bases. The chain's CDR3 is CASSLTPPATQYF. In DNA form, the CDR3 reads TGTGCCAGCAGTTTAACCCCCCCTGCTACGCAGTATTTT.

This clonotype was seen only a few times. This sequence joins TRBV7-9 and TRBJ2-7; D remains unclear. Per the germline V gene, CDR1 is SEHNR and CDR2 is FQNEAQ (reference sequence). V was clipped by 5 bases and J by 4 bases, with 9 bases between them. The CDR3 has 12 amino acids. CDR3 in amino acids: CASSAQPYEQYF. CDR3 DNA sequence: TGTGCCAGCAGCGCACAACCTTACGAGCAGTACTTC.

A few counts support this clonotype. J is TRBJ1-2 and V is TRBV12-3 or TRBV12-4; possibly TRBD1 for D (5 bases). The V end lost 3 bases, the J end lost 4 bases, and 12 bases lay between the germline ends. CDR3 length: 14 residues. The CDR3 nucleotides are TGTGCCAGCAGTTTGGGACGGCCAAGCTATGGCTACACCTTC. It codes for CASSLGRPSYGYTF.

This clonotype showed up just once. The rearrangement uses TRBV20-1 and TRBJ2-1, with TRBD1 identical over 10 bases. Germline V gives CDR1 DFQATT, CDR2 SNEGSKA (reference sequence). CDR3 size: 16 residues. The junction had 8 bases not matched to a gene; V was cut back by 5 bases and J by 1 base. In DNA, the CDR3 is TGCAGTGCTGGGGGACAGGGGATAGGATCCTACAATGAGCAGTTCTTC. Its protein is CSAGGQGIGSYNEQFF.

The genes are TRBV27 and TRBJ2-5, with D possibly TRBD2 on 5 matching bases. Trimming left V 2 bases short and J 5 bases short, with 18 bases between. The CDR3 is made up of 16 amino acids. Germline CDR1 reads MNHEY; CDR2 reads SMNVEV (reference sequence). The DNA of the CDR3 is TGTGCCAGCAGTTTAATCAGCGGCGGTTCCCGGGAGACCCAGTACTTC. Amino acid sequence: CASSLISGGSRETQYF.

The chain couples TRBV6-4 to TRBJ2-7, with D maybe TRBD2 (6 bases). V lost 11 bases, J lost 3 bases, and 20 bases lay in between. This CDR3 spans 14 amino acids. Looked up from germline, CDR1 is MRHNA and CDR2 is SNTAGT. This chain's CDR3 is CADNLGLNYYEQYV. The CDR3 DNA follows: TGTGCCGACAACTTGGGACTTAACTACTACGAGCAGTACGTC.

This clonotype has at least ten counts. The chain couples TRBV7-2 to TRBJ2-7; weak D call: TRBD1 (7 bases). This CDR3 region has 15 residues. Germline-derived CDR1 and CDR2 are SGHTA and FQGNSA. Between the trimmed V and J ends, which lost 4 bases and 2 bases, there was a span of 15 bases. The CDR3 nucleotides are TGTGCCAGCAGCTCGCTGCGGGACAGTGCCTACGAGCAGTACTTC. Amino acid sequence: CASSSLRDSAYEQYF.

This chain joins TRBV27 and TRBJ2-7; perhaps TRBD1 as D (6 bases). This CDR3 has 14 residues. Trimming took off 0 bases at V and 3 bases at J, with 9 bases between the two ends. Germline assignment: CDR1 MNHEY and CDR2 SMNVEV (reference sequence). CDR3 sequence: CASSLSGHLYEQYF. CDR3 DNA sequence: TGTGCCAGCAGTTTATCGGGACACCTCTACGAGCAGTACTTC.

There are a few counts of this clonotype. The chain combines TRBV6-6 with TRBJ1-2; D not certain. Germline V gene data show CDR1 as MNHNY and CDR2 as SVGAGI (reference sequence). This CDR3 is 12 amino acids long. V was pared by 6 bases and J by 6 bases, with 11 bases between. The CDR3 loop reads CASSPRSDGYTF. The DNA for the CDR3 is TGTGCCAGCAGCCCCCGGTCGGATGGCTACACCTTC.

This clonotype was picked up a small number of times. The chain has TRBV6-5 and TRBJ1-1; 7 bases agree with TRBD1. The germline gives CDR1 MNHEY, CDR2 SVGAGI. With V trimmed by 5 bases and J by 4 bases, 4 bases remained unmatched. The CDR3 has 13 residues. In DNA, the CDR3 is TGTGCCAGCAGTGCAAACAGGGGCACTGAAGCTTTCTTT. Translation gives CASSANRGTEAFF.

This clonotype was recorded a few times. This chain uses TRBV20-1 with TRBJ2-7; a weak D match, TRBD2 (6 bases). The CDR3 totals 15 residues. CDR1 DFQATT and CDR2 SNEGSKA come from the germline V gene (reference sequence). V lost 0 bases and J lost 3, with 15 bases in between. The CDR3 loop reads CSAREKGRRVYEQYF. In nucleotides, the CDR3 is TGCAGTGCTAGAGAGAAGGGACGGAGGGTCTACGAGCAGTACTTC.

V gene TRBV15 combines with J gene TRBJ2-7; D tentatively fits TRBD1 or TRBD2 (5 bases each). The CDR3 covers 18 residues. V was pared by 3 bases and J by 4 bases, with 25 bases between. The germline gives CDR1 LNHNV, CDR2 YYDKDF (reference sequence). The CDR3 coding sequence is TGTGCCACCAGCAGGGATTTCCCTTGGGACGGTGAGGAATACGAGCAGTACTTC. Translation gives CATSRDFPWDGEEYEQYF.

There are a few counts of this clonotype. V gene TRBV29-1 combines with J gene TRBJ2-2, with unresolved D. Germline V gene sequence: CDR1 SQVTM, CDR2 ANQGSEA. This CDR3 has 13 residues. V lost 4 bases to trimming and J lost 0 bases, with 6 bases between them. The DNA of the CDR3 is TGCAGCGTTGGGGCTCCGAACACCGGGGAGCTGTTTTTT. This sequence encodes CSVGAPNTGELFF.